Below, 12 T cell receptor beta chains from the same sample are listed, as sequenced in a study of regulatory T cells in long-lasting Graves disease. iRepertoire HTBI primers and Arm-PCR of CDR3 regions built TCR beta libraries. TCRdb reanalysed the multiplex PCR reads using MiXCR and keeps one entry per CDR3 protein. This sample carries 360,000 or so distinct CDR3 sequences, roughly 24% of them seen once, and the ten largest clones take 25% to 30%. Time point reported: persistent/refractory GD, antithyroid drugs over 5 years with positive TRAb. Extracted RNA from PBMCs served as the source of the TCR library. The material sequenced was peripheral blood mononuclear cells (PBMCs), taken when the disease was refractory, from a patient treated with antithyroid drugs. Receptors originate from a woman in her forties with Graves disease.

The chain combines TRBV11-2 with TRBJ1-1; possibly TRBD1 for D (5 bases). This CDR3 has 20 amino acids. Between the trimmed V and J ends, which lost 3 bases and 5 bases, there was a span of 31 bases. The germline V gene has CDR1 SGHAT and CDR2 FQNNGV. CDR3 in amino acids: CASSLGDFVGRGIFPTEAFF. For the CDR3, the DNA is TGTGCCAGCAGCTTGGGGGATTTCGTGGGACGCGGGATTTTCCCGACTGAAGCTTTCTTT.

CDR3 sequence: CSGVGPNYGYTF. The DNA for the CDR3 is TGCAGCGGGGTGGGCCCTAACTATGGCTACACCTTC. The gene calls are TRBV29-1 and TRBJ1-2; D is unclear. This CDR3 is built from 12 residues. V was shortened by 7 bases and J by 0 bases, with 9 bases between the two germline ends. Looked up from germline, CDR1 is SQVTM and CDR2 is ANQGSEA.

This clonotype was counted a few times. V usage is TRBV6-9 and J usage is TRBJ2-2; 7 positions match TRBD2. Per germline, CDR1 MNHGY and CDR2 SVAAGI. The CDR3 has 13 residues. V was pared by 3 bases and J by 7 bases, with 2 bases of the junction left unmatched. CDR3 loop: CASSYSSGGELFF. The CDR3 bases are TGTGCCAGCAGTTACTCTAGCGGCGGGGAGCTGTTTTTT.

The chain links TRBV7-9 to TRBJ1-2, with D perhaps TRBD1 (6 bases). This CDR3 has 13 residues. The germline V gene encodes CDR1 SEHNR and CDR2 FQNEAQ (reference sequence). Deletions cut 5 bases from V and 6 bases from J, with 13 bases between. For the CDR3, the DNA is TGTGCCAGCAGCGCCCAGGGGTCCGATGGCTACACCTTC. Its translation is CASSAQGSDGYTF.

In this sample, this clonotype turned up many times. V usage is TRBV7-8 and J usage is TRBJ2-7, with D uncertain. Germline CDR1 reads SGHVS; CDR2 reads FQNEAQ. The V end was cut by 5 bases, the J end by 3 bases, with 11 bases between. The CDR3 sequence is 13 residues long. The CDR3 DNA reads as TGTGCCAGCAGCCCCCCCCTGCGCTACGAGCAGTACTTC. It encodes CASSPPLRYEQYF.

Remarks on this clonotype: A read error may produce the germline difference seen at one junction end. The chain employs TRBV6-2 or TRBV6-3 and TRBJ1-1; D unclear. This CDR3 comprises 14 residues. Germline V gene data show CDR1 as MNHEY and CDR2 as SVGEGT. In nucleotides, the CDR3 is TGTGCCGGCAGTTACTCGACGGTGAACATTGAAGCTTTCTTT. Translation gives CAGSYSTVNIEAFF.

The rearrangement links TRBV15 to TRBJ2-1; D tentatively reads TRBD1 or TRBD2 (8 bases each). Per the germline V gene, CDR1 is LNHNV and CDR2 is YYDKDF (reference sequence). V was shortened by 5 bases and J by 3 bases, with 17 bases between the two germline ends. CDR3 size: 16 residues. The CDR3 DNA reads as TGTGCCACCAGCCCTGCGGGAGGACAGGGCTACAATGAGCAGTTCTTC. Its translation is CATSPAGGQGYNEQFF.

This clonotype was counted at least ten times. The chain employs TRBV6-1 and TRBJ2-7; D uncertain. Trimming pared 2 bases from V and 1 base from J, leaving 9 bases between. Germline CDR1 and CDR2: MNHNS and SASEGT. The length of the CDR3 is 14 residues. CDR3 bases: TGTGCCAGCAGTGAAAGAGCGCCTTCCTACGAGCAGTACTTC. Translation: CASSERAPSYEQYF.

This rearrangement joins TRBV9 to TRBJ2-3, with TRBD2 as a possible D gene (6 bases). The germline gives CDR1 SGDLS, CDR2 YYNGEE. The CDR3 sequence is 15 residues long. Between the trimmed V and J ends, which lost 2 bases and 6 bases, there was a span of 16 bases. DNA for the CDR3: TGTGCCAGCAGCGTGAGGAGGAGGGCCGAGGATACGCAGTATTTT. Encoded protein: CASSVRRRAEDTQYF.

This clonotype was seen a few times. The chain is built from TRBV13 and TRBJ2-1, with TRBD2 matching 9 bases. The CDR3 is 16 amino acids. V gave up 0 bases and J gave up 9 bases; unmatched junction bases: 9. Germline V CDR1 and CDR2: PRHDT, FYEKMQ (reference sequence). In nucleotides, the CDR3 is TGTGCCAGCAGCTTAGGAGGGCTAGCGGGATTTGTTGAGCAGTTCTTC. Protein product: CASSLGGLAGFVEQFF.

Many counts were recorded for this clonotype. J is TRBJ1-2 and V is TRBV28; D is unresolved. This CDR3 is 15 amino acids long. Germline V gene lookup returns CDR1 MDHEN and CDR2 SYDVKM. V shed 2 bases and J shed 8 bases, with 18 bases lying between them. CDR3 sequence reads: CASSLTAVAAGGYTF. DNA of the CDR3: TGTGCCAGCAGTTTAACGGCGGTTGCGGCGGGCGGCTACACCTTC.

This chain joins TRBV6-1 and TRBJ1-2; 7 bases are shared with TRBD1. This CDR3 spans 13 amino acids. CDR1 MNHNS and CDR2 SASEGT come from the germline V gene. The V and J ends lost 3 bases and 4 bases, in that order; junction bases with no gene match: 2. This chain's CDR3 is CASSDPGGYGYTF. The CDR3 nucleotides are TGTGCCAGCAGTGACCCAGGGGGCTATGGCTACACCTTC.